The T cell receptor (beta chain) described here comes from a study of cytomegalovirus exposure and HLA in healthy donors. The CDR3 runs 14 residues. Germline lookup yields CDR1 LGHNA and CDR2 YSLEER. Between the trimmed V and J ends, which lost 1 base and 7 bases, there was a span of 13 bases. The PCR used 60 Vbeta and 13 Jbeta primers. Clones were sequenced by immunoSEQ multiplex PCR, and TCRdb holds only the in-frame ones, with some missing. The sample data list about 160,000 clones. Material for sequencing was PBMCs. The receptor was derived from a woman aged 55-69 years in good health and CMV-seronegative. V is TRBV4-3 and J is TRBJ1-1, with D possibly matching TRBD1 (6 bases). CDR3 sequence reads: CASSQGSQGIEAFF. CDR3 bases: TGCGCCAGCAGCCAAGGATCCCAGGGGATTGAAGCTTTCTTT.